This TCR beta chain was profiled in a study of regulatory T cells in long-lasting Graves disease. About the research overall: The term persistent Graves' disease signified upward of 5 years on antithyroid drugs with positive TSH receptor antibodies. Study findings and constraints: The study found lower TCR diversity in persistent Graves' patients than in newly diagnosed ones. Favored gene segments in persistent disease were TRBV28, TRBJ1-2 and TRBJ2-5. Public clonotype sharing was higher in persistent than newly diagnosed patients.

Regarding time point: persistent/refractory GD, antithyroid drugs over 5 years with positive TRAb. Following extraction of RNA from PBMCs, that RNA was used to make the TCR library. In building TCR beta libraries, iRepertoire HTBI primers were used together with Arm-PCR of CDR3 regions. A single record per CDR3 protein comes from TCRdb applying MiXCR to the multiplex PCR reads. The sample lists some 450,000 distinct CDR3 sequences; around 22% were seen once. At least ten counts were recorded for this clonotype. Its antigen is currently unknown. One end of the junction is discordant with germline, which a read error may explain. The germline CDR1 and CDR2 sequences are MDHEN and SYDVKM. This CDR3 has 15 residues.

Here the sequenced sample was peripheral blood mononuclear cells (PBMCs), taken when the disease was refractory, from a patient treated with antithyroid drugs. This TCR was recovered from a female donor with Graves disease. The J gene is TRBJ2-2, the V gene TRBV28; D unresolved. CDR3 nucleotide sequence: TGTGCCAACAGTAGAACACACGGGCCATCAAAGGAGCTGTTTTTT. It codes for CANSRTHGPSKELFF.